This paragraph reports one TCR beta chain. This clone was counted only a few times. The antigen it recognizes is unknown. No much larger clone exists at a distance of one base, and base qualities are not known. TCRbeta CDR3 regions were amplified from genomic DNA by means of the immunoSEQ Assay, a bias-controlled multiplex PCR. The original methods were these. The number of nucleated cells in each sample was estimated by amplification of reference gene primers within the assay. To quantify the absolute abundance of each unique TCRbeta CDR3 rearrangement, sequence reads were collapsed and filtered. For each sample, productive Simpson clonality was calculated as the square root of Simpson's diversity index over productive rearrangements. TCRdb carries this immuneACCESS record with in-frame sequences only. Its versions omit some clonotypes, under half of them owing to an unresolved V gene in the studies checked, with the rest unexplained. From that table come the V and J calls and clone size; the DNA was used to work out D and trimming. This sample has some 290,000 clones in its table, and roughly nine tenths of those were observed once. Of the sample, approximately 12% is held by the ten largest clones.

The germline V gene supplies CDR1 MGHRA and CDR2 YSYEKL. The CDR3 measures 14 amino acids from cysteine to phenylalanine. The read is trimmed to its CDR3 DNA, 42 bases read in frame from base 1. V gives up 3 bases and J gives up 4 bases, and the segment between their germline ends measures 10 bases. In Seattle, one collaborating source enrolled patients while the infection was active and tracked those patients longitudinally over the course of disease. Whole blood was collected in K2EDTA tubes by collaborating institutions according to the institutions' own protocols. For TCRbeta analysis, collaborators shipped samples in one of three forms: frozen whole blood, isolated PBMCs, or DNA extracted from either of those sample types. The sample belongs to a study of blood T cell repertoires in COVID-19 (dated by TCRdb to 2018 to 2020). Some background on the complete study: The collaborator samples originated in the United States, Italy and Spain and spanned the acute and convalescent phases of COVID-19. The dataset comprised deeply sampled blood TCRbeta repertoires from subjects exposed to, actively infected with, or recovered from COVID-19. The prospective study material was composed of cDNA or gDNA derived from T cells, B-cell-depleted T cells, or PBMCs. Where available, HLA class I and class II types were taken from metadata supplied by the sample provider and were not determined by assay-based typing. The samples were drawn from two sources: the first 160 participants of the ongoing ImmuneRACE study, and over 1,000 subjects contributed by 6 global collaborators. A de-identified subject ID, COVID-19 status, age in years and sex were almost always included in the sample metadata. The repertoires were released in a freely available public database meant as a resource for research on the immune response to SARS-CoV-2.

General conclusions and limits of the study: Clinical and demographic metadata were provided uncurated, with the amount varying by source and participant.

This clonotype was obtained from a woman younger than 45 with COVID-19, enrolled during active disease. The chain was built from TRBV4-1 and TRBJ1-5; TRBD1 is perhaps the D gene, given 5 matching bases. Input material: peripheral blood. The CDR3 has the sequence CASSQGLGNQPQHF. The DNA is TGCGCCAGCAGCCAGGGACTGGGGAATCAGCCCCAGCATTTT.